Listed below are T cell receptor beta chains from one sample, sequenced in a study of T-cell memory formation after mild COVID-19. TCRdb passed the 5' RACE reads through MiXCR, listing each CDR3 protein once. Seen here are hundreds of thousands of distinct CDR3 sequences, around 22% observed once, and the top ten hold around 13%. Input material: PBMCs or a T cell subset sorted from them (not recorded which). The origin of the receptors is an adult woman who had mild COVID-19 (a few samples of this study predate the infection). Cell type and time point are not known. CDR3s leave out the opening cysteine and the closing phenylalanine or tryptophan.

TRBV7-9	TRBJ2-7	ASSGQTLYEQY
TRBV5-5	TRBJ2-2	ASSLGVGGELF
TRBV15	TRBJ2-2	AISTGNTGELF
TRBV20-1	TRBJ2-7	SASVWESEQY
TRBV6-2/TRBV6-3	TRBJ2-7	ASSYSGRSYEQY
TRBV7-2	TRBJ2-3	ASNRYSTDTQY
TRBV5-5	TRBJ1-2	ASSLAAQPNYGYT
TRBV20-1	TRBJ2-5	SARKGKGETQY
TRBV28	TRBJ2-1	ASSPGTTLS
TRBV20-1	TRBJ2-1	SAPDSRTGIVEQF
TRBV6-5	TRBJ2-3	ASRGLAGNSDTQY
TRBV5-1	TRBJ2-1	ASSLEAAGSSYNEQF
TRBV25-1	TRBJ2-4	ASSEVGRTGRTNIQY
TRBV5-1	TRBJ1-1	ASSLTGGAEAF
TRBV7-9	TRBJ2-7	ASSLPPLADPTYEQY
TRBV9	TRBJ2-1	ASSVGGRGSYNEQF
TRBV7-9	TRBJ2-5	ASSLELRETQY
TRBV7-2	TRBJ2-3	ASSLGRGYGHTQY
TRBV6-5	TRBJ1-2	ASSYLMEGAGGYT
TRBV29-1	TRBJ2-7	SVVGGMYYEQY
TRBV3-1	TRBJ2-1	ASSQDWDNEQF
TRBV5-6	TRBJ1-1	ASSRDRDTEAF
TRBV4-1	TRBJ2-7	ASSQEGETYEQY
TRBV5-1	TRBJ2-1	ASSSGSGGHDEQF
TRBV5-6	TRBJ2-7	ASSFDTTNYEQY
TRBV7-3	TRBJ2-1	ASSLTGRREEQF
TRBV2	TRBJ2-1	ASRGGRDEQF
TRBV5-1	TRBJ2-3	ASSLATGSTDTQY
TRBV9	TRBJ1-1	ASSAWAVNTEAF
TRBV12-3/TRBV12-4	TRBJ1-5	ASSFREGSNQPQH
TRBV7-9	TRBJ1-4	ASSLGGSRTNEKLF
TRBV5-1	TRBJ2-3	ASSLANGGTDTQY
TRBV5-1	TRBJ1-1	ASSPGDTEAF
TRBV7-3	TRBJ2-3	ASGREGPRTDTQY
TRBV5-6	TRBJ2-2	ASSFQGASGELF
TRBV12-3/TRBV12-4	TRBJ2-7	ASTLGRRDEQY
TRBV7-9	TRBJ2-3	ASSTGQGAADTQY
TRBV4-1	TRBJ1-2	ASSLSAAGTGFIYGYT
TRBV12-3/TRBV12-4	TRBJ1-2	ASSLRTTAGSYGYT
TRBV11-3	TRBJ1-3	ASSRDTGSGNTIY
TRBV7-9	TRBJ2-1	ALGKEQF
TRBV5-1	TRBJ1-1	ASSLGDSMAF
TRBV19	TRBJ2-2	ASRSTLLNTGELF
TRBV12-3/TRBV12-4	TRBJ2-7	ASSLNGGAYEQY
TRBV6-6	TRBJ2-7	ASSYGTGDIYEQY
TRBV9	TRBJ2-1	ASSVATASGTYNEQF
TRBV7-3	TRBJ2-3	ASSPQAGRGADTQY
TRBV6-6	TRBJ2-3	ASSRTGGYTDTQY
TRBV18	TRBJ2-7	ASSPPNDREEQY
TRBV5-1	TRBJ1-1	ASSPAEGVNTEAF
TRBV7-9	TRBJ1-6	ASSRDRFNSPLH
TRBV4-2	TRBJ1-1	ASSHTGDFAEAF
TRBV7-8	TRBJ2-3	ASSLLAGGDTDTQY
TRBV5-5	TRBJ2-7	ASSPGGSLLEQY
TRBV4-3	TRBJ2-7	ASSPGLAGEREQY